These T cell receptor beta chains were read from a single sample in a study of blood T cell repertoires in COVID-19. Here immunoSEQ multiplex PCR was the method, and the copy in TCRdb shows in-frame clones only, minus some. This table has fewer than 350,000 clones, approximately 83% appearing once. Sequenced input: PBMCs or T cells enriched from blood (not recorded which). The receptors originated from a man between 25 and 39 years old who had recovered from COVID-19. CDR3s leave out the opening cysteine and the closing phenylalanine or tryptophan.

j_call: TRBJ2-7; v_call: TRBV7-9; cdr3_aa: ASRQGSHYEQY
j_call: TRBJ2-7; v_call: TRBV9; cdr3_aa: ASSPRPGTGVYEQY
j_call: TRBJ1-6; v_call: TRBV7-6; cdr3_aa: ASSLGGRTGANSPLH
j_call: TRBJ1-5; v_call: TRBV2; cdr3_aa: ASSRDRADNQPQH
j_call: TRBJ1-3; v_call: TRBV2; cdr3_aa: ASSIQVAGNTIY
j_call: TRBJ2-1; v_call: TRBV5-1; cdr3_aa: ASSLGSGSNEQF
j_call: TRBJ2-7; v_call: TRBV10-2; cdr3_aa: ASRDPGLAVTYEQY
j_call: TRBJ1-5; v_call: TRBV27; cdr3_aa: ASSLDSPSNQPQH
j_call: TRBJ1-1; v_call: TRBV7-3; cdr3_aa: ASSLNAFGNTEAF
j_call: TRBJ1-4; v_call: TRBV5-1; cdr3_aa: ASSWTGGITNEKLF
j_call: TRBJ2-3; v_call: TRBV24-1; cdr3_aa: ATSDQTSGGANTQY
j_call: TRBJ1-1; v_call: TRBV12-5; cdr3_aa: ASGLVGHLRTTNTEAF
j_call: TRBJ2-3; v_call: TRBV4-2; cdr3_aa: ASSDHREADTQY
j_call: TRBJ1-5; v_call: TRBV13; cdr3_aa: ASSLGPLKPGTNGHQPQH
j_call: TRBJ2-3; v_call: TRBV10-3; cdr3_aa: AIRTSGGVLNTQY